A selection of T cell receptor beta chains follows, all from one sample in a study of blood T cell repertoires in COVID-19. Produced via immunoSEQ multiplex PCR; TCRdb's table is partial and in-frame only. The sample holds about 320,000 clones, 80% to 90% seen once. Specimen: PBMCs or T cells enriched from blood (not recorded which). The receptor set was obtained from a man aged 25-40 years who had recovered from COVID-19. Both conserved end residues are part of each CDR3. The order of the fields is V gene, D gene, J gene, clone size, CDR3 DNA, CDR3 protein. D genes are given only for firm matches. The listing skips clone size in some rows; elsewhere it reads once, few, many or a size class.

TRBV3-1/TRBV3-2,TRBD1,TRBJ2-1,-,TGTGCCAGCAGCCAATTCACAGGGGGCTCCTACAATGAGCAGTTCTTC,CASSQFTGGSYNEQFF
TRBV5-6,TRBD1,TRBJ2-7,-,TGTGCCAGCAGCCTGGACAGGGGCGCCTACGAGCAGTACTTC,CASSLDRGAYEQYF
TRBV4-2,TRBD1,TRBJ1-1,-,TGTGCCAGCAGCCAAGATGGAACAGGGGTCAGGGAAGCTTTCTTT,CASSQDGTGVREAFF
TRBV6-5,TRBD1,TRBJ2-5,once,TGTGCCAGCAGTATTGGACAGGGGAAGCAGGAGACCCAGTACTTC,CASSIGQGKQETQYF
TRBV9,TRBD1,TRBJ1-6,-,TGTGCCAGCAGCGTCGCCAGGGGGAATTCACCCCTCCACTTT,CASSVARGNSPLHF
TRBV2,-,TRBJ1-1,-,TGTGCCAGCAGTGAAGACAGGGTGAGCACTGAAGCTTTCTTT,CASSEDRVSTEAFF
TRBV5-6,-,TRBJ1-2,-,TGTGCCAGCAGCTTCCCCAGTAACTATGGCTACACCTTC,CASSFPSNYGYTF
TRBV2,-,TRBJ1-1,-,TGTGCCAGCAGTGTTCAGGGGAACACTGAAGCTTTCTTT,CASSVQGNTEAFF
TRBV11-3,-,TRBJ2-7,few,TGTGCCAGCAGCTTATCTGGCGGGTACGAGCAGTACTTC,CASSLSGGYEQYF
TRBV5-1,TRBD1,TRBJ2-3,once,TGCGCCAGCAGCTGGAATCCCGGGACAGGGGGGACTAGCACAGATACGCAGTATTTT,CASSWNPGTGGTSTDTQYF
TRBV11-2,-,TRBJ1-5,-,TGTGCCAGCAGCTTAGGAGCGGGCAATCAGCCCCAGCATTTT,CASSLGAGNQPQHF
TRBV24-1,TRBD2,TRBJ2-7,few,TGTGCCACCAGTGATCCCGGGACTAGTAAAGTTCAGCAGTACTTC,CATSDPGTSKVQQYF
TRBV10-1,-,TRBJ2-2,-,TGCGCCAGCAGTGACAGGGAAGCCTACATCGGGGAGCTGTTTTTT,CASSDREAYIGELFF
TRBV18,-,TRBJ1-2,once,TGTGCCAGCTCACCAAACGAGTTTATAGGCTACACCTTC,CASSPNEFIGYTF
TRBV29-1,-,TRBJ2-3,-,TGCAGCGGGGAGGGGGGAAAGGGGACAGATACGCAGTATTTT,CSGEGGKGTDTQYF
TRBV12-3/TRBV12-4,-,TRBJ2-7,-,TGTGCCAGCAGTTTGCAGCGCTCCTACGAGCAGTACTTC,CASSLQRSYEQYF
TRBV6-1,-,TRBJ1-4,once,TGTGCCAGCAGTGAGCGGGGGGTTACAGGGCTTGGGGAAAAACTGTTTTTT,CASSERGVTGLGEKLFF
TRBV5-1,TRBD2,TRBJ2-2,-,TGCGCCAGCAGCTTGGGAAGACTAGCGGGCACCGGGGAGCTGTTTTTT,CASSLGRLAGTGELFF
TRBV19,TRBD1,TRBJ1-4,-,TGTGCCAGTAGTACGACAGGGGTGGATGAAAAACTGTTTTTT,CASSTTGVDEKLFF
TRBV10-1,-,TRBJ2-5,once,TGCGCCAGCAGTGCGACTATTTCACAAGAGACCCAGTACTTC,CASSATISQETQYF
TRBV27,-,TRBJ1-2,few,TGTGCCAGCAGTTTATCGGGGCAGCTTAAGGGTGGCTACACCTTC,CASSLSGQLKGGYTF
TRBV19,-,TRBJ2-2,-,TGTGCCAGTAGTATCGGACTGGCGAACACCGGGGAGCTGTTTTTT,CASSIGLANTGELFF
TRBV14,TRBD2,TRBJ2-3,-,TGTGCCAGCAGCCAAGATTCTAGCGGGGGGTTCACAGATACGCAGTATTTT,CASSQDSSGGFTDTQYF
TRBV11-2,TRBD2,TRBJ2-3,-,TGTGCCAGCAGTCGTACTAGCGGGGGGCCCACAGATACGCAGTATTTT,CASSRTSGGPTDTQYF
TRBV2,-,TRBJ2-5,-,TGTGCCAGCAGTGGACAGTCGATCCGAGAGACCCAGTACTTC,CASSGQSIRETQYF
TRBV19,-,TRBJ2-5,-,TGTGCCAGTTCGGGGGACGAAGAGACCCAGTACTTC,CASSGDEETQYF
TRBV6-1,-,TRBJ1-4,-,TGTGCCAGCAGTGAACACATTAATGAAAAACTGTTTTTT,CASSEHINEKLFF
TRBV10-2,TRBD1,TRBJ1-6,few,TGCGCCAGCAGTGATACCGGGACAGGCCCGAAACCCCCTAATTCACCCCTCCACTTT,CASSDTGTGPKPPNSPLHF
TRBV21-1,-,TRBJ2-2,-,TGTGCCAGCAGCAAAGAAGATCCTAGCGGGGGCCTCACCGAGGAAACCGGGGAGCTGTTTTTT,CASSKEDPSGGLTEETGELFF
TRBV6-5,TRBD1,TRBJ2-2,once,TGTGCCAGCAGTTACCTCACAGGGGCGAACACCGGGGAGCTGTTTTTT,CASSYLTGANTGELFF
TRBV5-1,TRBD1,TRBJ1-4,-,TGCGCCAGCAGCCCAGGGGGAAAACTGTTTTTT,CASSPGGKLFF
TRBV29-1,-,TRBJ2-7,-,TGCAGCGTTGATCTGGGCTCAACTGGCTACGAGCAGTACTTC,CSVDLGSTGYEQYF
TRBV11-3,-,TRBJ1-5,-,TGTGCCAGCAGCCAAATTACGGAGTCCCCAGGGGGCAATCAGCCCCAGCATTTT,CASSQITESPGGNQPQHF
TRBV30,-,TRBJ1-5,-,TGTGCCTGGAGTGTCCGCGGTGTGTCGGCCCAGCATTTT,CAWSVRGVSAQHF
TRBV6-5,-,TRBJ1-1,-,TGTGCCAGCAGCCCACAGACCCTGGCCACTGAAGCTTTCTTT,CASSPQTLATEAFF
TRBV27,-,TRBJ2-3,-,TGTGCCAGCAACAAACCCGGGGGTAGCACAGATACGCAGTATTTT,CASNKPGGSTDTQYF
TRBV5-5,-,TRBJ2-7,-,TGTGCCAGCAGCTTAAGTTGGGCCTTCTACGAGCAGTACTTC,CASSLSWAFYEQYF
TRBV14,TRBD1,TRBJ2-1,-,TGTGCCAGCAGCCGGACAGGAGGTAGCTCCTACAATGAGCAGTTCTTC,CASSRTGGSSYNEQFF
TRBV28,-,TRBJ1-1,-,TGTGCCAGCAGTTTACGGGTTGTCGGCACTGAAGCTTTCTTT,CASSLRVVGTEAFF
TRBV15,TRBD1,TRBJ2-3,once,TGTGCCACCAGCAGAGATGGGACAGTCCAAAGGGGGGATACGCAGTATTTT,CATSRDGTVQRGDTQYF
TRBV6-5,-,TRBJ1-2,-,TGTGCCAGCAGTTATTCGTGGGGGCCCTATGGCTACACCTTC,CASSYSWGPYGYTF
TRBV28,-,TRBJ2-3,few,TGTGCCAGCAGTATACGGACGGGGATGGGGACAGATACGCAGTATTTT,CASSIRTGMGTDTQYF
TRBV11-1,TRBD2,TRBJ2-3,once,TGTGCCAGCAGCCCCCTAAGCGGGGGCCTCACAGATACGCAGTATTTT,CASSPLSGGLTDTQYF